What follows is one T cell receptor (beta chain) and its context. What it binds is unknown. This sample stems from a study of T cell responses to AZD1222 COVID-19 vaccine. Study-wide context: Pooled samples include second doses given at about 4 or 12 weeks.

Germline-derived CDR1 and CDR2 are SGHTA and FQGNSA. This CDR3 has 16 amino acids. The V gene lost 1 base and the J gene lost 5 bases, with 17 bases spanning the gap. The study, taken as a whole, reports: At study baseline, merely more than 5 AZD1222 recipients were seropositive.

Assay used: immunoSEQ multiplex PCR; TCRdb lists only in-frame clones, some missing. The sample records 130,000 to 150,000 clones, more than 75% being singletons. The chain couples TRBV7-2 to TRBJ2-5; D might be TRBD2 (6 bases). The receptor was derived from an adult in good health. Sequencing was performed on peripheral blood, taken on day 0 of AZD1222 vaccination. This CDR3 reads CASSLEGTHRGETQYF. The CDR3 coding sequence is TGTGCCAGCAGCTTAGAAGGGACCCACCGGGGGGAGACCCAGTACTTC. The full variable domain, with the rest looked up from reference TRBV7-2 and TRBJ2-5, is GAGVSQSPSNKVTEKGKDVELRCDPISGHTALYWYRQSLGQGLEFLIYFQGNSAPDKSGLPSDRFSAERTGGSVSTLTIQRTQQEDSAVYLCASSLEGTHRGETQYFGPGTRLLVL.